Following are 26 T cell receptor beta chains from one sample sequenced in a study of beta chain features in type 1 diabetes (dated by TCRdb to 2016 to 2019). Their recognized antigens are unknown. Library prep was done by the immunoSEQ multiplex PCR assay. All of the isolated RNA was reverse transcribed with the High Capacity cDNA Reverse Transcription Kit, so expressed TCRB transcripts were sequenced. What TCRdb holds here is the immuneACCESS table cut down to in-frame rearrangements. Part of the clones is not present; checked against another copy, under half of the missing clones reflect an unresolved V gene, and the others are unexplained. This sample comprises 200,000 to 250,000 clones, roughly 13% of them detected only once. Roughly 0.019% of the sample belongs to the ten largest clones. Findings and caveats that apply to the study as a whole: Type 1 diabetes patients showed a moderate but significant shortening of TCRB CDR3 length in all four CD4+ subsets.

Sequenced material: naive CD4+ T cells from blood. Read against the paper, the sample's cell subset or site label means: true naive CD4+ T cells. All receptors come from a man aged 25-45 years with type 1 diabetes.

Only a few counts were recorded for this clone. The CDR3 loop reads CASSQQQGAGELFF. The CDR3 nucleotides read TGCGCCAGCAGCCAACAACAGGGTGCCGGGGAGCTGTTTTTT. This sequence joins TRBV4-1 and TRBJ2-2; the D gene is possibly TRBD1 (6 bases). Germline V gives CDR1 MGHRA, CDR2 YSYEKL. Trimming stripped 2 bases from V and 6 bases from J, with 10 bases between. This CDR3 has 14 residues.

The J gene is TRBJ1-1, the V gene TRBV4-2, with D hard to call. V gave up 4 bases and J gave up 0 bases, with 6 bases separating them. The CDR3 has 13 residues. The V gene's germline CDR1 is LGHNA and CDR2 YNFKEQ. DNA for the CDR3: TGTGCCAGCAGCCCCTTTCTGAACACTGAAGCTTTCTTT. Amino acid sequence: CASSPFLNTEAFF.

This clone was seen more than once but under ten times. The chain carries TRBV6-6 and TRBJ2-1; maybe TRBD2 (5 bases). There are 13 residues in the CDR3. Germline V gene data show CDR1 as MNHNY and CDR2 as SVGAGI (reference sequence). V shed 7 bases and J shed 1 base, with 8 bases lying between them. This chain's CDR3 is CASNGDSYNEQFF. The CDR3 coding sequence is TGTGCCAGCAACGGGGATTCCTACAATGAGCAGTTCTTC.

This chain links TRBV25-1 with TRBJ2-7; TRBD2 might be the D (7 bases). The CDR3 runs to 14 residues. V was clipped by 1 base and J by 11 bases, with 18 bases between them. Germline CDR1 and CDR2: MGHDK and SYGVNS. Written as DNA, the CDR3 is TGTGCCAGCAGTGAATGGGGGGCTAGCGGTCGGGAGTACTTC. This translates into CASSEWGASGREYF.

This rearrangement joins TRBV5-1 to TRBJ2-5, with D possibly matching TRBD1 (5 bases). Trimming took 1 base from V and 5 from J, leaving 9 bases between them. This CDR3 comprises 13 residues. Germline CDR1 and CDR2: SGHRS and YFSETQ. Written as DNA, the CDR3 is TGCGCCAGCAGCTTGCCAGGGAAGGAGACCCAGTACTTC. Protein product: CASSLPGKETQYF.

The table lists this clone with a few counts. V usage is TRBV6-6 and J usage is TRBJ1-6; TRBD1 aligns across 10 bases. Germline V gene lookup returns CDR1 MNHNY and CDR2 SVGAGI (reference sequence). The CDR3 covers 15 residues. V was clipped by 1 base and J by 8 bases; unmatched bases: 2. The chain's CDR3 is CASSYFGTGDSPLHF. The DNA for the CDR3 is TGTGCCAGCAGTTACTTTGGGACAGGGGATTCACCCCTCCACTTT.

This clone was counted only a few times. The rearrangement links TRBV9 to TRBJ2-3; the match to TRBD2 covers 11 bases. The CDR3 totals 15 residues. CDR1 SGDLS and CDR2 YYNGEE come from the germline V gene. The V and J ends lost 4 bases and 4 bases, in that order; junction bases with no gene match: 5. CDR3 sequence: CASSRIAGGPDTQYF. In DNA, the CDR3 is TGTGCCAGCAGCCGAATAGCGGGAGGGCCAGATACGCAGTATTTT. The whole variable domain, remainder taken from reference TRBV9 and TRBJ2-3, is DSGVTQTPKHLITATGQRVTLRCSPRSGDLSVYWYQQSLDQGLQFLIQYYNGEERAKGNILERFSAQQFPDLHSELNLSSLELGDSALYFCASSRIAGGPDTQYFGPGTRLTVL.

This clone was observed a handful of times. The genes are TRBV5-1 and TRBJ2-7; 8 nucleotides agree with TRBD2. Germline CDR1 SGHRS, CDR2 YFSETQ. V was pared by 4 bases and J by 4 bases, with 1 base of the junction left unmatched. The CDR3 sequence is 12 residues long. CDR3 residues: CASSRGGYEQYF. CDR3 DNA sequence: TGCGCCAGCAGCCGGGGGGGATACGAGCAGTACTTC.

V and J are TRBV28 and TRBJ2-1; the match to TRBD2 covers 11 bases. Germline assignment: CDR1 MDHEN and CDR2 SYDVKM. The CDR3 is made up of 15 amino acids. Trimming removed 6 bases from V and 7 bases from J; junction bases left unmatched: 8. The CDR3 reads CASRGGASGRNEQFF. In DNA, the CDR3 is TGTGCCAGCAGGGGGGGGGCTAGCGGGAGGAATGAGCAGTTCTTC.

The chain combines TRBV5-1 with TRBJ1-1, with TRBD1 matching 9 bases. CDR3 length: 14 amino acids. CDR1 and CDR2 from the germline V gene are SGHRS and YFSETQ. With V trimmed by 4 bases and J by 5 bases, 6 bases remained unmatched. The CDR3 DNA reads TGCGCCAGCAGCACGGGACAGGGAGGAACTGAAGCTTTCTTT. Protein: CASSTGQGGTEAFF.

The count of this clone is one. The chain couples TRBV5-1 to TRBJ2-3, with TRBD1 identical over 8 bases. V lost 5 bases, J lost 0 bases, and 2 bases stayed unmatched. This CDR3 region has 14 residues. The germline gives CDR1 SGHRS, CDR2 YFSETQ. Here the CDR3 reads CASSGQGSTDTQYF. The DNA of the CDR3 is TGCGCCAGCAGTGGACAGGGAAGCACAGATACGCAGTATTTT.

This clone has just a few counts. J is TRBJ2-7 and V is TRBV11-3, with 7 bases aligning to TRBD1. This CDR3 region has 14 residues. The germline V gene has CDR1 SGHNT and CDR2 YENEEA. Trimming removed 5 bases from V and 1 base from J; junction bases left unmatched: 5. The DNA for the CDR3 is TGTGCCAGCAGCATCACAGGGGTTTCCTACGAGCAGTACTTC. Translation gives CASSITGVSYEQYF.

The chain couples TRBV27 to TRBJ2-3, with 9 positions matching TRBD2. V dropped 5 bases and J dropped 2; count of bases not matched to a gene: 14. CDR3 length: 18 residues. Germline V lookup: CDR1 MNHEY, CDR2 SMNVEV (reference sequence). The CDR3 loop is CASSLRLLASGNTDTQYF. DNA of the CDR3: TGTGCCAGCAGTCTACGACTATTGGCTAGCGGGAACACAGATACGCAGTATTTT.

This clone was counted only a few times. The chain is built from TRBV30 and TRBJ2-5; 8 nucleotides agree with TRBD1. Germline CDR1 GTSNPN, CDR2 SVGIG (reference sequence). There are 15 residues in the CDR3. The trim removed 0 bases at V and 7 bases at J, leaving 10 bases unmatched. CDR3: CAWSVRQGRYGTQYF. The CDR3 nucleotides read TGTGCCTGGAGTGTACGACAGGGGAGGTACGGGACCCAGTACTTC. Full variable domain (outside the CDR3, taken from reference TRBV30 and TRBJ2-5): SQTIHQWPATLVQPVGSPLSLECTVEGTSNPNLYWYRQAAGRGLQLLFYSVGIGQISSEVPQNLSASRPQDRQFILSSKKLLLSDSGFYLCAWSVRQGRYGTQYFGPGTRLLVL.

The chain carries TRBV11-2 and TRBJ2-3, with TRBD2 matching over 12 bases. This CDR3 is 18 amino acids long. The trim removed 1 base at V and 7 bases at J, leaving 12 bases unmatched. Germline values: CDR1 SGHAT, CDR2 FQNNGV. The CDR3 bases are TGTGCCAGCAGCTTAGCCCTGACTAGCGGGAGTTCTCGCTATACGCAGTATTTT. This encodes CASSLALTSGSSRYTQYF.

This chain uses TRBV9 with TRBJ2-7; 12 bases line up with TRBD2. This CDR3 has 17 residues. Germline assignment: CDR1 SGDLS and CDR2 YYNGEE. V lost 1 base to trimming and J lost 3 bases; unmatched junction nucleotides: 8. The CDR3 region is CASSVSGGLAGDYEQYF. Here the CDR3 DNA reads TGTGCCAGCAGCGTATCAGGGGGACTAGCGGGTGACTACGAGCAGTACTTC.

The genes are TRBV9 and TRBJ2-2; TRBD2 matches at 8 bases. The CDR3 contains 16 residues. The junction had 9 bases not matched to a gene; V was cut back by 0 bases and J by 8 bases. CDR1 is SGDLS, CDR2 YYNGEE, per germline. CDR3 region: CASSVDSGETMGELFF. CDR3 in DNA: TGTGCCAGCAGCGTAGATAGCGGGGAAACCATGGGGGAGCTGTTTTTT.

This clone was found a few times. The CDR3 DNA follows: TGCGCCAGCAGCCCCGGGGAGGGCGAGCAGTACTTC. Its protein product is CASSPGEGEQYF. The genes are TRBV5-1 and TRBJ2-7, with TRBD2 identical over 7 bases. Germline V lookup: CDR1 SGHRS, CDR2 YFSETQ. V was clipped by 4 bases and J by 6 bases; unmatched bases: 4. The CDR3 extends over 12 amino acids. The full variable domain, completed using reference TRBV5-1 and TRBJ2-7, is KAGVTQTPRYLIKTRGQQVTLSCSPISGHRSVSWYQQTPGQGLQFLFEYFSETQRNKGNFPGRFSGRQFSNSRSEMNVSTLELGDSALYLCASSPGEGEQYFGPGTRLTVT.

This clone was seen a handful of times. The V call is TRBV6-5, the J call TRBJ1-2, with 8 bases matching TRBD1. V lost 6 bases to trimming and J lost 3 bases; unmatched junction nucleotides: 3. The V gene's germline CDR1 is MNHEY and CDR2 SVGAGI. The CDR3 consists of 13 residues. CDR3 loop: CASRLQGDYGYTF. DNA for the CDR3: TGTGCCAGCAGGTTACAGGGGGACTATGGCTACACCTTC.

This sequence joins TRBV2 and TRBJ2-2; D uncertain. Trimming pared 6 bases from V and 2 bases from J, leaving 13 bases between. Germline V CDR1 and CDR2: SNHLY, FYNNEI. CDR3 size: 15 residues. CDR3 sequence: CASSEMRLNTGELFF. DNA of the CDR3: TGTGCCAGCAGCGAAATGAGACTCAACACCGGGGAGCTGTTTTTT.

This clone has more than one count but fewer than ten. The chain uses TRBV23-1 and TRBJ2-1, with TRBD2 matching over 8 bases. TRBV23-1 carries the ORF label, with uncertain function. The CDR3 totals 15 residues. The ends lost 2 bases at V and 2 bases at J; junction bases unmatched: 2. The CDR3 region is CASSQRGGPYNEQFF. CDR3 DNA sequence: TGCGCCAGCAGTCAACGGGGGGGCCCCTACAATGAGCAGTTCTTC.

This clone was seen a few times. This chain uses TRBV9 with TRBJ2-1; the D gene is possibly TRBD2 (7 bases). The V gene's germline CDR1 is SGDLS and CDR2 YYNGEE. The CDR3 is made up of 15 amino acids. V shed 0 bases and J shed 5 bases, with 12 bases lying between them. Here the CDR3 DNA reads TGTGCCAGCAGCGTAGACGGGGGGCCGCACAATGAGCAGTTCTTC. This gives the protein CASSVDGGPHNEQFF. Full variable domain (remainder filled in from reference TRBV9 and TRBJ2-1): DSGVTQTPKHLITATGQRVTLRCSPRSGDLSVYWYQQSLDQGLQFLIQYYNGEERAKGNILERFSAQQFPDLHSELNLSSLELGDSALYFCASSVDGGPHNEQFFGPGTRLTVL.

The rearrangement joins TRBV28 to TRBJ2-3, with 9 positions matching TRBD1. The germline V gene encodes CDR1 MDHEN and CDR2 SYDVKM. CDR3 size: 15 residues. V shed 7 bases, J shed 4 bases, and the junction held 9 bases outside the gene matches. CDR3 region: CASKTSQGAADTQYF. CDR3 in DNA: TGTGCCAGCAAGACCTCACAGGGGGCGGCAGATACGCAGTATTTT. The complete variable domain, with remaining parts taken from reference TRBV28 and TRBJ2-3, reads DVKVTQSSRYLVKRTGEKVFLECVQDMDHENMFWYRQDPGLGLRLIYFSYDVKMKEKGDIPEGYSVSREKKERFSLILESASTNQTSMYLCASKTSQGAADTQYFGPGTRLTVL.

The J gene is TRBJ2-7, the V gene TRBV5-1, with 7 bases fitting TRBD1. Germline-derived CDR1 and CDR2 are SGHRS and YFSETQ. This CDR3 contains 17 residues. V lost 4 bases to trimming and J lost 0 bases; unmatched junction nucleotides: 13. The CDR3 coding sequence is TGCGCCAGCAGCCCTAGGGGACCCCGGGACAGCTCCTACGAGCAGTACTTC. It specifies CASSPRGPRDSSYEQYF.

The chain recombines TRBV27 with TRBJ1-5; D is undetermined. Trimming cost V 5 bases and J 0 bases, with 5 bases left between them. The CDR3 consists of 13 residues. Germline V CDR1 and CDR2: MNHEY, SMNVEV (reference sequence). The CDR3 coding sequence is TGTGCCAGCAGTGTCGGTAGCAATCAGCCCCAGCATTTT. Protein sequence: CASSVGSNQPQHF.

As concerns this clone: Just one base apart from a much larger clone, this may be a read error. Other nucleotide sequences from this sample produce the same CDR3. In DNA, the CDR3 is TGCGCCAGCAGCCTCAGGGAAGAGACCCAGTACTTC. The encoded protein is CASSLREETQYF. The V gene is TRBV5-1, the J gene TRBJ2-5; a weak D match, TRBD1 (5 bases). This CDR3 is 12 amino acids long. Trimming removed 4 bases from V and 3 bases from J, with 7 bases in between. The germline V gene has CDR1 SGHRS and CDR2 YFSETQ.